This T cell receptor beta chain was documented in a study of cytomegalovirus exposure and HLA in healthy donors (dated by TCRdb to about 2017). Study-wide context: In an earlier analysis of about 560 of the donors, around 300 Gb of sequence data and approximately 100 million unique TCR beta sequences from 150 million to 200 million T cells were reported. The number of donors typed differed by locus, with 629-630 for A, B, C, DRB1 and DQB1, around 500 for DQA1, approximately 570 for DPA1, and about 450 for DPB1. To decide whether each TCR beta V gene segment behaved as functional or pseudogenic, an earlier analysis of 587 of the donors relied on high-throughput TCR beta sequencing. Donor age, sex, ethnicity and CMV serostatus were compiled alongside the repertoire data. Class I and class II HLA loci were covered by the typing at four-digit resolution. The study aimed to test whether cataloging public T cell receptors could reveal signatures of past pathogen exposure. Of the 300 to 450 genotyped donors, 75% to 85% were placed in the genetic ancestry cluster associated with self-reported Caucasian donors. Among approximately 370 genotyped donors of the cohort, an average of roughly 230,000 unique TCR beta nucleotide sequences was sequenced per donor, of which roughly 17% were non-productive. The study used immunosequencing to profile the T cell repertoires of more than 650 subjects and linked those repertoires to cytomegalovirus serostatus. The study combined high-throughput TCR immunosequencing, statistical association of individual TCRs with disease status, and machine learning to predict cytomegalovirus infection status. Five DR-DQ haplotypes were treated as single units for association and clustering because of strong linkage in the cohort. A later genetic analysis took genome-wide SNP genotypes for about three fifths of the 666 donors and used that subset as a discovery cohort. About 310 gigabases of sequencing data and tens of millions of unique TCR sequences were included in an early release covering around 600 HLA-typed donors. The later analysis used no new phenotypic data to find candidate immune exposures, relying instead on TCR beta sequences and their occurrence across donors. All discovery cohort repertoires had been generated using a single sequencing platform. A later analysis re-examined previously published TCR beta repertoires from roughly 720 donors and added high-resolution HLA genotyping to investigate patterns of TCR occurrence. A separate validation cohort of roughly 130 different subjects was used in addition to the roughly 700-subject first cohort. Broad study findings and their caveats: A group of highly shared sequence variants was considered likely to be a technical artifact of the sequencing pipeline. At a false discovery rate of 0.05, a later analysis linked fewer than 20,000 TCR beta sequences to specific HLA alleles. Most CMV-associated TCR beta chains appeared to be HLA-restricted in a later analysis, and the HLA associations seemed to be driven largely by CMV exposure. Correlated functional status among segregating V segments might reflect linkage disequilibrium, but an unknown experimental factor could not be ruled out. An association between a missense DCLRE1C variant and V-gene and J-gene trimming of TCR beta chains was found in a later genetic analysis and replicated in an independent cohort. Some IMGT-functional V segments, including TRBV6-2 and TRBV6-3, could not be distinguished by the 87-base-pair reads and were therefore excluded. Most TCR sequences were observed very rarely across donors, whereas some public TCRs were present in many individuals. In a later analysis, HLA-associated TCR beta chains showed more clonal expansion and lower generation probabilities than non-associated chains that were equally common. According to a later analysis, TCR association rates differed among HLA loci, with DRB1 alleles showing the most associated TCRs and HLA-C alleles showing the fewest. In an earlier analysis of over 550 of the donors, most TCR beta V segments were observed in productive rearrangements about 87% or about 30% of the time, broadly matching IMGT annotations. A further reported finding was that TCR beta sequences accurately predicted the HLA-A and HLA-B alleles for most subjects in the first cohort. In a later analysis, several top co-occurrence clusters were reported to appear linked to parvovirus B19, influenza, CMV and Epstein-Barr virus. The study listed approximately 150 TCR beta chains as associated with cytomegalovirus. Only TCR beta chains were sequenced in this cohort, and the absence of alpha or paired-chain data limited detectable features. The authors suggested that the approach could potentially be generalized to other disease states and immunological phenotypes. A later genetic analysis reported fewer N-insertions in productive TCRs among donors in an Asian-associated ancestry cluster than the roughly 700-donor mean. Because counts were too low, roughly 18 rarely observed V segments, including chromosome 9 orphons, were left out of the earlier analysis of a few hundred of the donors. HLA typing was unavailable for some donors at each locus, so association tests used only the typed subset. A few of the identified cytomegalovirus-associated TCR beta chains were confirmed in vitro to be specific for cytomegalovirus antigens. For the cohort, immune exposure information was limited to CMV serostatus. The classifier was reported to diagnose cytomegalovirus status with high specificity and sensitivity in both the original cohort and the validation cohort. Sequencing depth was assumed to be roughly uniform across donors in the presence/absence analyses, though that assumption may not hold. Assigning TCR associations to individual alleles was difficult when HLA alleles, especially DR and DQ, strongly co-occurred.

Library generation was performed with the immunoSEQ multiplex PCR assay. For the multiplex PCR, a mixture combining 60 forward primers for TCR Vbeta segments and 13 reverse primers for TCR Jbeta segments was used. The CDR3 region of rearranged TCR beta genes was amplified from genomic DNA with a multiplex PCR assay. The Illumina HiSeq System was used to sequence the amplified TCR beta libraries as 87-base-pair reads. The original methods were these. Across the 500 to 750 repertoires, a later analysis counted some 80 million unique TCR beta chains, roughly 11 million of which were shared by at least two donors. Raw reads were error-corrected and collapsed into unique sequences with a nearest-neighbor algorithm that merged closely related sequences to remove PCR and sequencing errors. Alignment of CDR3 sequences to IMGT reference sequences was used to assign V, D and J gene segments. For a sequence to be retained, a match of at least six nucleotides was required to both a V gene segment and a J gene segment. A rearrangement counted as productive if the CDR3 had no stop codons and remained in frame with V and J, and every other rearrangement counted as non-productive. Following IMGT convention, CDR3 was defined as the stretch from the second conserved V-encoded cysteine to the conserved J-encoded phenylalanine. Sequences without an unambiguous match to a single V gene segment were excluded from the earlier analysis of approximately 560 of the donors. An earlier analysis of under 750 of the donors called V segments functional above 56.7% productive rearrangements and segregating when the between-donor standard deviation exceeded 5%. A statistical classification framework was developed to diagnose cytomegalovirus status using the catalog of TCR beta chain sequences. V and J gene assignment, in a later analysis, came from comparing TCR nucleotide sequences with IMGT/GENE-DB human TR gene sequences. Using the TCRdist pipeline, a later analysis assigned CDR3 sequences along with most-parsimonious VDJ recombination scenarios. In a later analysis, each TCR beta chain was defined by its CDR3 amino acid sequence together with its V-gene family, and reads without a unique V-gene family were excluded. As a way to deal with suspected cross-contamination and a sequencing artifact, a later analysis dropped 450 to 700 nucleotide sequences that were highly shared and had low generation probability. For each public chain, a later analysis derived a clonal expansion index from normalized ranks of inferred template counts within each repertoire. Generation probabilities in a later analysis came from a VDJ recombination model fitted to out-of-frame rearrangements, and those results were checked against IGoR. In a later analysis, hypergeometric tests were used to score TCR-TCR, TCR-HLA and TCR-CMV co-occurrence, with a repertoire-size bias correction applied to TCR pairs. A later analysis estimated false discovery rates by permuting HLA or CMV assignments 20 times. A later analysis grouped co-occurring TCRs with DBSCAN, adding TCRdist sequence similarity when clustering within HLA-allele-positive subsets. For co-occurrence clustering, repertoires with fewer than 30,000 or more than 120,000 public chains were excluded, along with roughly 5 repertoires with anomalous nucleotide sharing. Imported from immuneACCESS, the table was reduced by TCRdb to in-frame sequences with V and J called. These copies leave out some clones; in studies compared against another copy, an unresolved V gene accounts for under half, and the cause of the remainder is not known. V and J calls and clone size are copied from that table; D and trimming were computed from the DNA. The sample data list tens of thousands of clones, and approximately 82% of these were observed just once. The ten largest clones add up to about 3% of the sample.

CDR1 and CDR2, looked up from the germline V gene, are MGHRA and YSYEKL. V is clipped by 1 base and J by 8 bases, and the sequence between their germline boundaries is 6 bases long. The CDR3 starts with the cysteine, ends with the phenylalanine, and has 12 residues. Only the CDR3 region is kept as DNA, spanning 36 bases read in frame from base 1. About this clone: Its recognized antigen is unknown. One base away there is no much larger clone; base qualities are not given.

The cohort comprised 550 to 700 healthy bone marrow donors. All cohort members were sampled while nominally healthy, although unrecorded immune exposures were likely present. The donor was CMV seronegative and was included in the group of hundreds of seronegative cohort members. A peripheral blood sample was provided by each donor, and peripheral blood mononuclear cells were used for TCR beta sequencing. Genomic DNA extraction from the blood cell samples was performed with the Qiagen DNeasy Blood Extraction Kit. The sequence derives from a man aged 45-65 years in good health and CMV-seronegative. Sequencing was carried out using PBMCs. The chain joins TRBV4-1 to TRBJ1-5; too little of a D gene remains to name it. CDR3 region: CASSQGEEPQHF. Read as DNA, the sequence is TGCGCCAGCAGCCAAGGGGAGGAGCCCCAGCATTTT.